These 14 T cell receptor beta chains were all obtained from the same sample, sequenced in a study of T cell responses to AZD1222 COVID-19 vaccine. Assay used: immunoSEQ multiplex PCR; TCRdb lists only in-frame clones, some missing. The table records around 160,000 clones, 82% of them present only once. The specimen was peripheral blood, collected on day 0 of MenACWY control vaccination. The receptors shown here come from an adult in good health.

This clone was counted between two and nine times. The chain joins TRBV6-5 to TRBJ1-5, with D uncertain. CDR3 length equals 13 residues. V was cut by 2 bases and J by 4 bases, with 6 bases left in between. CDR1 and CDR2 (germline): MNHEY, SVGAGI. The CDR3 DNA follows: TGTGCCAGCAGTTACGGGATTAATCAGCCCCAGCATTTT. It yields the protein CASSYGINQPQHF.

V usage is TRBV18 and J usage is TRBJ2-1, with D possibly TRBD2 on 7 matching bases. Between the trimmed V and J ends, which lost 1 base and 7 bases, there was a span of 14 bases. The CDR3 extends over 15 amino acids. Germline V gene lookup returns CDR1 KGHSH and CDR2 LQKENI. CDR3 DNA sequence: TGTGCCAGCTCACCACTCTGGGGGGGCTGGAATGAGCAGTTCTTC. Its translation is CASSPLWGGWNEQFF.

The chain joins TRBV9 to TRBJ2-1; 8 positions match TRBD1. In germline, CDR1 is SGDLS, CDR2 YYNGEE. The CDR3 runs to 18 residues. Trimming removed 1 base from V and 2 bases from J; junction bases left unmatched: 11. CDR3 residues: CASSVPSGGDRPYNEQFF. The CDR3 DNA reads as TGTGCCAGCAGCGTACCCTCCGGAGGGGACAGGCCCTACAATGAGCAGTTCTTC.

The chain couples TRBV7-8 to TRBJ2-7; D unresolved. Looked up from germline, CDR1 is SGHVS and CDR2 is FQNEAQ. Trimming stripped 5 bases from V and 4 bases from J, with 12 bases between. The CDR3 contains 13 residues. The CDR3 is CASSRDTLYEQYF. In nucleotides, the CDR3 is TGTGCCAGCAGCAGAGACACCTTATACGAGCAGTACTTC.

This clone was picked up a small number of times. The J gene is TRBJ1-2, the V gene TRBV29-1; D gene uncertain. The germline V gene has CDR1 SQVTM and CDR2 ANQGSEA. Trimming shortened V by 3 bases and J by 5 bases, and 16 bases separated the two germline ends. The CDR3 consists of 14 residues. DNA for the CDR3: TGCAGCGTTGAGTACACCCTAAACGTATATGGCTACACCTTC. Its translation: CSVEYTLNVYGYTF. Filled out from reference TRBV29-1 and TRBJ1-2, the complete variable domain reads SAVISQKPSRDICQRGTSLTIQCQVDSQVTMMFWYRQQPGQSLTLIATANQGSEATYESGFVIDKFPISRPNLTFSTLTVSNMSPEDSSIYLCSVEYTLNVYGYTFGSGTRLTVV.

This clone was seen only once. CDR3 region: CSVSGIAQETQYF. In nucleotides, the CDR3 is TGCAGCGTTTCGGGGATTGCTCAAGAGACCCAGTACTTC. The chain carries TRBV29-1 and TRBJ2-5; D may be TRBD2 (5 bases). The CDR3 length is 13 residues. Germline V CDR1 and CDR2: SQVTM, ANQGSEA. V was shortened by 5 bases and J by 2 bases, with 12 bases between the two germline ends. Looking up the rest from reference TRBV29-1 and TRBJ2-5 gives the full variable domain: SAVISQKPSRDICQRGTSLTIQCQVDSQVTMMFWYRQQPGQSLTLIATANQGSEATYESGFVIDKFPISRPNLTFSTLTVSNMSPEDSSIYLCSVSGIAQETQYFGPGTRLLVL.

The rearrangement uses TRBV6-2 or TRBV6-3 and TRBJ2-7; 10 nucleotides match TRBD2. The length of the CDR3 is 15 residues. The ends lost 5 bases at V and 1 base at J; junction bases unmatched: 5. From germline, CDR1 is MNHEY and CDR2 SVGEGT. CDR3 coding DNA: TGTGCCAGCAGTCAAACTAGCGGGGCGTCCTACGAGCAGTACTTC. Translation gives CASSQTSGASYEQYF.

The CDR3 nucleotides read TGTGCCAGCAGACACGACGGGACAGCTAGTGAAAAACTGTTTTTT. Amino acids: CASRHDGTASEKLFF. V and J are TRBV6-6 and TRBJ1-4; 7 bases are shared with TRBD1. Germline trimming cut 6 bases from V and 7 bases from J; bases unmatched to any gene: 11. The CDR3 runs to 15 residues. Germline CDR1 and CDR2: MNHNY and SVGAGI (reference sequence).

This rearrangement joins TRBV3-1 (or the pseudogene TRBV3-2) to TRBJ2-2; possible D gene TRBD1, 6 bases. The CDR3 spans 18 residues. Per germline, CDR1 LGHDT and CDR2 YNNKEL (reference sequence). V gave up 2 bases and J gave up 8 bases, with 24 bases separating them. CDR3 sequence: CASSQRGEDSWFAGELFF. DNA for the CDR3: TGTGCCAGCAGCCAAAGGGGAGAGGACAGCTGGTTCGCTGGGGAGCTGTTTTTT.

This clone was counted only a few times. This chain connects TRBV6-4 to TRBJ2-2, with TRBD2 identical over 10 bases. The CDR3 is made up of 17 amino acids. Germline V gives CDR1 MRHNA, CDR2 SNTAGT. With V trimmed by 3 bases and J by 0 bases, 4 bases remained unmatched. The CDR3 nucleotides are TGTGCCAGCAGTGAATCTAGCGGGGGCCCGAACACCGGGGAGCTGTTTTTT. It is translated as CASSESSGGPNTGELFF.

The rearrangement links TRBV9 to TRBJ2-7; possibly TRBD2 for D (5 bases). The CDR3 contains 12 residues. Trimming left V 4 bases short and J 2 bases short, with 7 bases between. CDR1 is SGDLS and CDR2 is YYNGEE in the germline V gene. In DNA, the CDR3 is TGTGCCAGCAGCCCCGGGGCCTACGAGCAGTACTTC. Translating it yields CASSPGAYEQYF. The variable domain in full, with the rest retrieved from reference TRBV9 and TRBJ2-7, is DSGVTQTPKHLITATGQRVTLRCSPRSGDLSVYWYQQSLDQGLQFLIQYYNGEERAKGNILERFSAQQFPDLHSELNLSSLELGDSALYFCASSPGAYEQYFGPGTRLTVT.

The chain carries TRBV5-1 and TRBJ1-1; perhaps TRBD1 as D (6 bases). The CDR3 covers 13 residues. Germline V gives CDR1 SGHRS, CDR2 YFSETQ. Trimming left V 7 bases short and J 2 bases short, with 12 bases between. The CDR3 spells CASGGQDNTEAFF. The CDR3 DNA sequence: TGCGCCAGCGGGGGACAAGATAACACTGAAGCTTTCTTT.

The rearrangement joins TRBV3-1 (or the pseudogene TRBV3-2) to TRBJ2-2; the match to TRBD1 covers 9 bases. Trimming at V came to 4 bases and at J to 5 bases, leaving 11 bases not matched to a gene. CDR1 is LGHDT, CDR2 YNNKEL, per germline (reference sequence). The CDR3 totals 17 residues. Written as DNA, the CDR3 is TGTGCCAGCAGCCCCCAAGCCGGGACAGGGATGACCGGGGAGCTGTTTTTT. It translates to CASSPQAGTGMTGELFF.

This chain uses TRBV7-8 with TRBJ1-6, with 10 positions matching TRBD1. The CDR3 is 15 residues long. Unmatched junction bases numbered 4, after V lost 4 bases and J lost 7 bases. The V gene's germline CDR1 is SGHVS and CDR2 FQNEAQ. The CDR3, as DNA: TGTGCCAGCAGCTGGACGGGACAGGGGAATTCACCCCTCCACTTT. It yields the protein CASSWTGQGNSPLHF.